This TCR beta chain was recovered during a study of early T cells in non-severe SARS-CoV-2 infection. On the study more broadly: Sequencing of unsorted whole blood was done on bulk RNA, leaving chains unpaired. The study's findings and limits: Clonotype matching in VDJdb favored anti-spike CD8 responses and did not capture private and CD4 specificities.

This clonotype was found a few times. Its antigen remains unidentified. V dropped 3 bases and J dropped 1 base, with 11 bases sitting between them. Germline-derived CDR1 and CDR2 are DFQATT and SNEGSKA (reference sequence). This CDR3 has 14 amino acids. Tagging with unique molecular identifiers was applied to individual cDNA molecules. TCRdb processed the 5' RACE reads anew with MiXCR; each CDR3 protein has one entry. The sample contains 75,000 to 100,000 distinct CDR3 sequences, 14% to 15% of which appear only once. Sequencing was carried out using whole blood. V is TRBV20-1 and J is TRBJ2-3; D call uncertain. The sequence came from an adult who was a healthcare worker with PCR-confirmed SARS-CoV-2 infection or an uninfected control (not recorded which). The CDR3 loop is CSASRPGGTDTQYF. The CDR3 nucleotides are TGCAGTGCTAGTCGGCCCGGTGGCACAGATACGCAGTATTTT.